This record concerns one T cell receptor beta chain sequence. These data are taken from a study of blood T cell repertoires in COVID-19. Study background: Samples representing acute and convalescent COVID-19 were sourced from the United States, Italy and Spain. Nucleic acid was either cDNA or gDNA, and it came from T cells, B-cell-depleted T cells, or PBMCs.

In the original workflow: Estimation of nucleated cell counts was performed using reference gene primer amplification. Assay: immunoSEQ multiplex PCR; the TCRdb copy retains only in-frame clones and omits some. D and trimming were read from the DNA, whereas the V and J calls and clone size are those reported in that table. The sample includes about 210,000 clones, around four fifths of them seen just once. V dropped 3 bases and J dropped 3; count of bases not matched to a gene: 4. Germline CDR1 reads SGHKS; CDR2 reads YYEKEE (reference sequence). This CDR3 contains 15 residues. The chain recombines TRBV5-5 with TRBJ1-3; 9 nucleotides align to TRBD1. This receptor was taken from a woman aged 45 to 65 with acute or convalescent COVID-19. Sequenced material: peripheral blood. This CDR3 is CASSSRDRVGNTIYF. CDR3 in DNA: TGTGCCAGCAGCTCCCGGGACAGGGTTGGAAACACCATATATTTT.